This TCR beta chain was documented in a study of shared clonotypes between healthy human individuals. General study findings and limits: It was only blood that was sampled, and tissue repertoires likely differ. Clonotypes shared by all four sorted-subset donors had higher generation probabilities than non-shared clonotypes.

Assay used: immunoSEQ multiplex PCR; TCRdb lists only in-frame clones, some missing. Seen here are 550,000 to 800,000 clones, about 74% observed once, and the top ten hold more than 1.5%. In the case of this clone: Its antigen is not identified.

This CDR3 has 16 residues. The trim removed 5 bases at V and 4 bases at J, leaving 10 bases unmatched. The V gene's germline CDR1 is MDHEN and CDR2 SYDVKM. Sequencing was carried out using memory CD4+ T cells sorted from blood. Subset noted: CD45RA-negative fraction. This sequence was found in a woman aged 25-40 years in good health. This chain uses TRBV28 with TRBJ1-1, with 10 bases identical to TRBD1. CDR3 residues: CASSPFSWTGGTEAFF. CDR3 coding DNA: TGTGCCAGCAGTCCCTTTTCGTGGACAGGGGGCACTGAAGCTTTCTTT.